This paragraph covers one TCR beta chain sequence. This sample stems from a study of Ad26.COV2.S vaccination and SARS-CoV-2 variants. The CDR3 has 15 residues. V was pared by 5 bases and J by 7 bases, with 20 bases between. The germline V gene has CDR1 LNHDA and CDR2 SQIVND (reference sequence). Treatment indicated: 19 received Ad26.COV2.S at low or high dose, single or two shots; five or six received placebo; per-sample allocation not given. Samples analyzed were those drawn on day 63 after the first vaccine or placebo injection. Measured with immunoSEQ multiplex PCR; TCRdb has only the in-frame clones, and not every one. The sample lists 350,000 to 450,000 clones, around 92% occurring once.

The specimen was peripheral blood, collected in a trial of Ad26.COV2.S vaccine versus placebo. J is TRBJ1-2 and V is TRBV19, with D hard to call. This receptor was obtained from a person between 18 and 60 years old who received the Ad26.COV2.S COVID-19 vaccine or a placebo. The CDR3 is CASSYPRFSPGGYTF. The CDR3 DNA follows: TGTGCCAGTAGTTACCCCAGGTTCTCCCCGGGTGGCTACACCTTC.